These T cell receptor beta chains were read from a single sample in a study of blood T cells in healthy people across ages. TCRdb redid the calling of the 5' RACE reads with MiXCR, one entry per CDR3 protein. The table records about 680,000 distinct CDR3 sequences, more than 40% of them present only once. The sequencing input was blood. The receptors derive from a woman aged 55-69 years in good health. Both conserved end residues are part of each CDR3. D genes are given only for firm matches. For some rows the clone size is stated as once, few or many, or as a class when expanded; others skip it.

DNA,CDR3,J,V,size,D
TGTGCCAGCAGCCGCCGGTATGAGCAGTTCTTC,CASSRRYEQFF,TRBJ2-1,TRBV14,.,.
TGTGCCAGCAGTTGTACCAAGAACACTGAAGCTTTCTTT,CASSCTKNTEAFF,TRBJ1-1,TRBV28,few,.
TGCAGCGTTGGATCGAATGAGCAGTACTTC,CSVGSNEQYF,TRBJ2-5,TRBV29-1,once,.
TGCAGTGCTAGCTCAATCACCTACGAGCAGTACTTC,CSASSITYEQYF,TRBJ2-7,TRBV20-1,.,.
TGTGCCAGCAGCCAAGAAAACCGCGACAATGAGCAGTTCTTC,CASSQENRDNEQFF,TRBJ2-1,TRBV3-1,.,.
TGTGCCAGCAGCCAAGAGGGAGGAACGGTGAACACTGAAGCTTTCTTT,CASSQEGGTVNTEAFF,TRBJ1-1,TRBV4-2,.,.
TGTGCCAGCAGCTTTCCCCTGGCCGCCGGGACTAGCGGGAGGTCCCAATCCTACGAGCAGTACTTC,CASSFPLAAGTSGRSQSYEQYF,TRBJ2-7,TRBV11-2,.,TRBD2
TGTGCCAGCAGTTACTCGGGACTAGCGGGAGACCTCTTGAATAACCATGAGCAGTTCTTC,CASSYSGLAGDLLNNHEQFF,TRBJ2-1,TRBV6-5,few,TRBD2
TGTGCCACCCACTCTAGCGGGAGACTCTACGAGCAGTACTTC,CATHSSGRLYEQYF,TRBJ2-7,TRBV10-3,few,TRBD2
TGTGCCAGCAGTGGGATACTAGTGGATGAGCAGTTCTTC,CASSGILVDEQFF,TRBJ2-1,TRBV2,.,.
TGCGCCAGCAGCTTGTTTGGGGTCTCCGGGGCCAACGTCCTGACTTTC,CASSLFGVSGANVLTF,TRBJ2-6,TRBV5-1,.,.
TGTGCCAGCAGCCAAGAAAAGGGAGGGGAAGATACGCAGTATTTT,CASSQEKGGEDTQYF,TRBJ2-3,TRBV3-1,.,TRBD2
TGCGCCAGCAGCCAAGACGTGTATAGGGGGCCTGCGGCCCAGTACTTC,CASSQDVYRGPAAQYF,TRBJ2-5,TRBV4-3,few,TRBD1
TGTGCCATCAGCCTTACAGGGTACAGTGAAGCTTTCTTT,CAISLTGYSEAFF,TRBJ1-1,TRBV10-3,few,.
TGTGCCAGCAGCCGACAGAAGCCTTATGGCTACACCTTC,CASSRQKPYGYTF,TRBJ1-2,TRBV3-1,.,.
TGTGCCAGCAGTTTAAGAGGACCCTCTTACGAGCAGTACTTC,CASSLRGPSYEQYF,TRBJ2-7,TRBV28,.,.
TGTGCCAGCAGTTCCCGCCGACTAGCGGGAGACTTAAGGGGGTACGAGCAGTACTTC,CASSSRRLAGDLRGYEQYF,TRBJ2-7,TRBV28,.,TRBD2
TGCAGTGCTAGAGATTGGGCGAGACTCTCCTACGAGCAGTACTTC,CSARDWARLSYEQYF,TRBJ2-7,TRBV20-1,.,.
TGTGCCAGCAGCCGGGCTGCAGGGACCCAAGAGACCCAGTACTTC,CASSRAAGTQETQYF,TRBJ2-5,TRBV5-4,few,.
TGTGCCAGCAGCCCACCCACCGGGACTAGAGTCGGGGAGCTGTTTTTT,CASSPPTGTRVGELFF,TRBJ2-2,TRBV7-8,.,TRBD2
TGTGCCAGCAGCAAAGGGCCACTAGTAGCCACGGTCACCGGGGAGCTGTTTTTT,CASSKGPLVATVTGELFF,TRBJ2-2,TRBV21-1,once,.
TGCAGCGTTGGGGACAGGGACCGTGGCTACACCTTC,CSVGDRDRGYTF,TRBJ1-2,TRBV29-1,.,TRBD1
TGTGCCTGGGAACAGGGGCGCCACACAGATACGCAGTATTTT,CAWEQGRHTDTQYF,TRBJ2-3,TRBV30,.,TRBD1
TGTGCCAGCAGCAGACAGACATCCTACGAGCAGTACTTC,CASSRQTSYEQYF,TRBJ2-7,TRBV7-2,many,.
TGTGCCACCAGCAGTAGTGGGGCTGAAGCTTTCTTT,CATSSSGAEAFF,TRBJ1-1,TRBV15,.,.
TGTGCCACCAGGGATTCTTGGGATACGCAGTATTTT,CATRDSWDTQYF,TRBJ2-3,TRBV24-1,.,.
TGCGCCAGCAGCCAACAAGGTTACTATGAGCAGTTCTTC,CASSQQGYYEQFF,TRBJ2-1,TRBV4-3,few,.
TGTGCCAGCAGCTTAAAAGCGGGATTGAGAGATACGCAGTATTTT,CASSLKAGLRDTQYF,TRBJ2-3,TRBV7-2,.,TRBD2
TGTGCCAGCAGGTCTAGTAGGTACGAGCAGTACTTC,CASRSSRYEQYF,TRBJ2-7,TRBV6-2/TRBV6-3,once,.
TGTGCCACCAGCAGAGCAGGGACATCAGGCTACGAGCAGTACTTC,CATSRAGTSGYEQYF,TRBJ2-7,TRBV15,few,.
TGCGCCAGCAGCCAAAACAGGGGAACCGGGGAGCTGTTTTTT,CASSQNRGTGELFF,TRBJ2-2,TRBV4-3,.,TRBD1
TGTGCCAGCAGTTACGGAGAGGGATCCTACAATGAGCAGTTCTTC,CASSYGEGSYNEQFF,TRBJ2-1,TRBV6-5,.,.
TGCGCCAGCAGCCGGCAGGACAGGAAGAATGAAAAACTGTTTTTT,CASSRQDRKNEKLFF,TRBJ1-4,TRBV5-1,.,TRBD1
TGCGCCAGCAGCCAAGATCGGACGGACACCGGGGAGCTGTTTTTT,CASSQDRTDTGELFF,TRBJ2-2,TRBV4-3,.,.
TGTGCCAGCAGTTTTGCCGGGGCAACCGGGGAGCTGTTTTTT,CASSFAGATGELFF,TRBJ2-2,TRBV28,few,.
TGTGCCACCAGCGTAAGGGGACGTGAGCAGTTCTTC,CATSVRGREQFF,TRBJ2-1,TRBV15,.,.
TGTGCCAGCAGCTTAGGGGGCCAGCGGGAGCTCGATGAGCAGTACTTC,CASSLGGQRELDEQYF,TRBJ2-5,TRBV7-3,.,TRBD2